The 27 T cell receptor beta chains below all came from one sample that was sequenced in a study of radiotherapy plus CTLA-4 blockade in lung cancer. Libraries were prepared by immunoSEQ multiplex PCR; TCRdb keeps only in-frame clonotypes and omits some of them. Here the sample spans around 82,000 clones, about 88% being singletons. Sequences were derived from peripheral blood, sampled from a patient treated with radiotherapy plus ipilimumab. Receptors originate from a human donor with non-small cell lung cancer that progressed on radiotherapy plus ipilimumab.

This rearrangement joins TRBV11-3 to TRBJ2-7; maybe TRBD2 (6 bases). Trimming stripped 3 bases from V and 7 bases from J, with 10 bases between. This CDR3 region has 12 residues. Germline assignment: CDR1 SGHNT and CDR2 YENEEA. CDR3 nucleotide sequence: TGTGCCAGCAGCTTCGACGGGAGAGAGCAGTACTTC. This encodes CASSFDGREQYF.

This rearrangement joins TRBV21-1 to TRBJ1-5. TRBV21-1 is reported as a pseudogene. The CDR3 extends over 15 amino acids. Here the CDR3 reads CARFETGRKILPQHF. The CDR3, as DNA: TGTGCCAGATTCGAGACGGGACGGAAGATATTGCCCCAGCATTTT.

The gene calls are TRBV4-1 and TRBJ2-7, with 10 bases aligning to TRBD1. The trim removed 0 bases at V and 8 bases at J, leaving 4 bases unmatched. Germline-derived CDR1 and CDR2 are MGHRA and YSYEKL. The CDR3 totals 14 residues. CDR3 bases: TGCGCCAGCAGCCAAGATTTGGGACAGGGGAAGCAGTACTTC. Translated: CASSQDLGQGKQYF.

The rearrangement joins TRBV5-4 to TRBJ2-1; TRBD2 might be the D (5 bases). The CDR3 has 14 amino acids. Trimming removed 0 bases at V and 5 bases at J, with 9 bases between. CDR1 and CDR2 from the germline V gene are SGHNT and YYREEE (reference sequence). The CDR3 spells CASSLEVANNEQFF. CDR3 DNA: TGTGCCAGCAGCTTGGAGGTAGCGAACAATGAGCAGTTCTTC.

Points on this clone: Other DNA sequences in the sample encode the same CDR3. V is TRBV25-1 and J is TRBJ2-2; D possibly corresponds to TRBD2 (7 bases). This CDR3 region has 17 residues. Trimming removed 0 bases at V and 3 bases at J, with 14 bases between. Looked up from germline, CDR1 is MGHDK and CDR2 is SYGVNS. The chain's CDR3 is CASSEYYGGRYTGELFF. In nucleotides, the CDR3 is TGTGCCAGCAGTGAATATTACGGGGGGCGTTACACCGGGGAGCTGTTTTTT.

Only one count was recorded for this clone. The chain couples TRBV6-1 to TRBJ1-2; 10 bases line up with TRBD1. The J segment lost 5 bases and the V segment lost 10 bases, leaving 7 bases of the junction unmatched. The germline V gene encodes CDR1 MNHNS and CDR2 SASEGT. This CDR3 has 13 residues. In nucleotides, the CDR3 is TGTGCCACCTCGACAGGGGGCGGGTATGGCTACACCTTC. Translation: CATSTGGGYGYTF.

CDR3 bases: TGTGCCAGCAGCGTAGAGGGACAGGGGGCAGGGGAGACCCAGTACTTC. Amino acid sequence: CASSVEGQGAGETQYF. The rearrangement joins TRBV9 to TRBJ2-5, with 12 bases identical to TRBD1. The CDR3 sequence is 16 residues long. V lost 0 bases and J lost 5; bases outside the gene matches: 5. Germline CDR1 and CDR2: SGDLS and YYNGEE.

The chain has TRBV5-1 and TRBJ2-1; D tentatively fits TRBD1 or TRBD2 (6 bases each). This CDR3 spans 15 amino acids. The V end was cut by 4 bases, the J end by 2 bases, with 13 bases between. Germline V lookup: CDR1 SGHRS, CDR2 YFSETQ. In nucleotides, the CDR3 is TGCGCCAGCAGCGGAGGAGGGGGACCCTACAATGAGCAGTTCTTC. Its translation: CASSGGGGPYNEQFF.

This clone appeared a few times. CDR3 coding DNA: TGTGCCAGCAGCTTGCCCGGGACTCGTAGTACGCAGTATTTT. It specifies CASSLPGTRSTQYF. V usage is TRBV9 and J usage is TRBJ2-3; weak D call: TRBD2 (6 bases). CDR1 and CDR2 from the germline V gene are SGDLS and YYNGEE. CDR3 length equals 14 residues. Trimming left V 4 bases short and J 8 bases short, with 17 bases between.

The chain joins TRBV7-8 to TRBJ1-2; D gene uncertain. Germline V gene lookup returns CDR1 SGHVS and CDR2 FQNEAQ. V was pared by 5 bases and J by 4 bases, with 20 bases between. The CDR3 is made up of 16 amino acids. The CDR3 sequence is CASSAWVTRKTYGYTF. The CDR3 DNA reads TGTGCCAGCAGCGCGTGGGTGACCCGAAAGACCTATGGCTACACCTTC. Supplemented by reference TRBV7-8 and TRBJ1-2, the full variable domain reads GAGVSQSPRYKVAKRGQDVALRCDPISGHVSLFWYQQALGQGPEFLTYFQNEAQLDKSGLPSDRFFAERPEGSVSTLKIQRTQQEDSAVYLCASSAWVTRKTYGYTFGSGTRLTVV.

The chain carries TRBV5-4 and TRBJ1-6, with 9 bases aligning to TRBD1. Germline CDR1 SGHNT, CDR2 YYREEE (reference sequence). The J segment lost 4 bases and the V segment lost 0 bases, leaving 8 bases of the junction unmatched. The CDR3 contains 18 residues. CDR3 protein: CASSLGFGTGRYNSPLHF. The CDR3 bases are TGTGCCAGCAGCTTGGGGTTCGGGACAGGGCGATATAATTCACCCCTCCACTTT.

The DNA of the CDR3 is TGTGCTAGTGGTTTGGTAGGCGGAAACGAGCAGTACTTC. Protein product: CASGLVGGNEQYF. This chain joins TRBV12-5 and TRBJ2-7; D not resolved. Trimming removed 0 bases from V and 5 bases from J, with 8 bases in between. This CDR3 spans 13 amino acids. Germline V CDR1 and CDR2: LGHNT, FRNRAP.

The CDR3 coding sequence is TGTGCCAGCAGCAGACTAGCGGGAGGTGGCAATGAGCAGTTCTTC. Its protein product is CASSRLAGGGNEQFF. The gene calls are TRBV11-3 and TRBJ2-1; TRBD2 aligns across 13 bases. CDR1 is SGHNT, CDR2 YENEEA, per germline. The CDR3 is made up of 15 amino acids. J lost 6 bases, V lost 5 bases, and 4 bases had no gene match.

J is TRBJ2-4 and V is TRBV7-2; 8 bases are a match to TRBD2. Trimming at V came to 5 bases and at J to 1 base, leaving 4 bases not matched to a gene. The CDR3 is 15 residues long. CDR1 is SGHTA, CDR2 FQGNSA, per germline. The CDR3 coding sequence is TGTGCCAGCAGCCCCCGGGGGGGGGCCAAAAACATTCAGTACTTC. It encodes CASSPRGGAKNIQYF.

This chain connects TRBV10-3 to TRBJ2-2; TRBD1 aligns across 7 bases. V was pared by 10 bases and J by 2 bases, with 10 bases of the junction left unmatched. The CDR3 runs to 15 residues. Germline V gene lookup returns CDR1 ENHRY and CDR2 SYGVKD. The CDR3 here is CATEKDRSNTGELFF. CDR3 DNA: TGTGCCACAGAAAAGGACAGGTCAAACACCGGGGAGCTGTTTTTT.

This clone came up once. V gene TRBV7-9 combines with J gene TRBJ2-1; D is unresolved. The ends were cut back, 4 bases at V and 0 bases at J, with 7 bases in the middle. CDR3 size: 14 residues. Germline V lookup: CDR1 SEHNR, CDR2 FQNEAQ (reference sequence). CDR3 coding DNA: TGTGCCAGCAGCTCAGCTGTCTCCTACAATGAGCAGTTCTTC. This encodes CASSSAVSYNEQFF.

The CDR3 here is CASSQDQGQPQHF. The CDR3 coding sequence is TGCGCCAGCAGCCAAGATCAAGGTCAGCCCCAGCATTTT. The J gene is TRBJ1-5, the V gene TRBV4-3; no definite D call. Germline-derived CDR1 and CDR2 are LGHNA and YSLEER. This CDR3 has 13 residues. V lost 0 bases and J 6 bases, leaving 6 bases between the germline ends.

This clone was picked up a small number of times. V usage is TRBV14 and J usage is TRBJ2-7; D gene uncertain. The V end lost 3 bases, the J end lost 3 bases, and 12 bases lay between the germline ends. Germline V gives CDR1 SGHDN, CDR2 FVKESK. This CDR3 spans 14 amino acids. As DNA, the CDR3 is TGTGCCAGCAGCCACCCCGATTCGATCTACGAGCAGTACTTC. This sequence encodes CASSHPDSIYEQYF.

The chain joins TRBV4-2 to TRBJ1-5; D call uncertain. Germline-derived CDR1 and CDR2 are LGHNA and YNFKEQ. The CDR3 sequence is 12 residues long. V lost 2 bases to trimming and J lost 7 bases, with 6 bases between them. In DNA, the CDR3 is TGTGCCAGCAGCCAAATGGGACAGCCCCAGCATTTT. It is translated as CASSQMGQPQHF.

CDR3 nucleotides: TGCAGCGTTCTATCGGGGGACACTGAAGCTTTCTTT. The encoded protein is CSVLSGDTEAFF. V and J are TRBV29-1 and TRBJ1-1, with D possibly TRBD1 on 5 matching bases. Germline V gives CDR1 SQVTM, CDR2 ANQGSEA. Trimming removed 5 bases at V and 3 bases at J, with 10 bases between. CDR3 length: 12 residues.

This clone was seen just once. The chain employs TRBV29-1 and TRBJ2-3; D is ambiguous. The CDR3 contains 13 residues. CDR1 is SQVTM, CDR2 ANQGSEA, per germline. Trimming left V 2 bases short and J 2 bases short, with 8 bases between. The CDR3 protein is CSVEKQFTDTQYF. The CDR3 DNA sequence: TGCAGCGTTGAAAAACAGTTCACAGATACGCAGTATTTT.

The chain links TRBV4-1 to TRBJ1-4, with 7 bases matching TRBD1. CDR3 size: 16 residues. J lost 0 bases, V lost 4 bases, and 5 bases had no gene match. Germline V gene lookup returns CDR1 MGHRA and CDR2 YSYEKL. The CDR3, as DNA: TGCGCCAGCAGCCGGACAGGTCTTGCAACTAATGAAAAACTGTTTTTT. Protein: CASSRTGLATNEKLFF.

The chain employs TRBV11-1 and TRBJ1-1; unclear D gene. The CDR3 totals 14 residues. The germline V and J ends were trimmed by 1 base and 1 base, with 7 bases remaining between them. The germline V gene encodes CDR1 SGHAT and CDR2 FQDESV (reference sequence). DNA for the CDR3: TGTGCCAGCAGCTTAGTACCAGGGAACACTGAAGCTTTCTTT. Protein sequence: CASSLVPGNTEAFF.

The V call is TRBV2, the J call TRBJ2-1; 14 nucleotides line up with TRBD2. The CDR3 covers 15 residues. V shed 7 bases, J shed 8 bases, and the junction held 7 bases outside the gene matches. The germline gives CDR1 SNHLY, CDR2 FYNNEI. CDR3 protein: CASTRLAGGSDEQFF. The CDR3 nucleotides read TGTGCCAGCACCCGACTAGCGGGGGGGTCGGATGAGCAGTTCTTC. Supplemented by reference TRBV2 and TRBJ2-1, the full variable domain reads EPEVTQTPSHQVTQMGQEVILRCVPISNHLYFYWYRQILGQKVEFLVSFYNNEISEKSEIFDDQFSVERPDGSNFTLKIRSTKLEDSAMYFCASTRLAGGSDEQFFGPGTRLTVL.

The CDR3 coding sequence is TGTGCCAGCAGCTTGTTAGGCTACGAGCAGTACTTC. It codes for CASSLLGYEQYF. The genes are TRBV5-4 and TRBJ2-7; unclear D gene. V was cut by 1 base and J by 3 bases, with 5 bases left in between. Germline lookup yields CDR1 SGHNT and CDR2 YYREEE (reference sequence). The CDR3 length is 12 residues.

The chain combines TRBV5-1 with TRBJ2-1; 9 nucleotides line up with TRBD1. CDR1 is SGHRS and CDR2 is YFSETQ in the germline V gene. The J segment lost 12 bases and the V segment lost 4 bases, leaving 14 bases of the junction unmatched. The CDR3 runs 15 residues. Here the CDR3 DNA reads TGCGCCAGCAGCCCCACCGGGACAGGGAATTGGGTGCAGTTCTTC. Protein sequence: CASSPTGTGNWVQFF. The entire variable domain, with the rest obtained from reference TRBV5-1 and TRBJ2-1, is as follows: KAGVTQTPRYLIKTRGQQVTLSCSPISGHRSVSWYQQTPGQGLQFLFEYFSETQRNKGNFPGRFSGRQFSNSRSEMNVSTLELGDSALYLCASSPTGTGNWVQFFGPGTRLTVL.

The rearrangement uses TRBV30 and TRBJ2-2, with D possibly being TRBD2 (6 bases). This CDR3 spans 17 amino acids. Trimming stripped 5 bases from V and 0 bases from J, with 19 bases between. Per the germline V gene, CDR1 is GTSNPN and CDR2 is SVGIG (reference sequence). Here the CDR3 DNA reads TGTGCCTGGTCCCTCTCGCTAAGCGGGTCGAACACCGGGGAGCTGTTTTTT. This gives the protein CAWSLSLSGSNTGELFF.